The entry that follows covers one T cell receptor beta chain sequence. Its matching antigen is unknown. This entry comes from a study of CD4 T cells in relation to SARS-CoV-2 and coronaviruses. At the level of the study: After around 10 days of antigen culture, PBMC TCR beta CDR3s were sequenced. Negative control cultures got HIV-1 Nef peptides or no peptide.

CD4+ T cells from unexposed donors were obtained before the COVID-19 pandemic (2011-2018). CD4+ T cells were isolated from the cells after 10 days of culture. As cell numbers allowed, unexposed-donor CD4+ T cells faced SARS-CoV-2 S/N and four cold-coronavirus spikes. Regarding the study as a whole: Compared with monoreactive clones, crossreactive clones showed significantly weaker SARS-CoV-2 expansion.

Profiling relied on immunoSEQ multiplex PCR, and the TCRdb table lists in-frame clones only, not all of them. The data show about 21,000 clones, almost 75% seen once. The receptor was derived from a human donor in good health. Material: CD4+ T cells from PBMCs, cultured in vitro.

The CDR3 coding sequence is TGTGCCAGCAGTTACTCGGGGCGGACTAGCGGGCAACCGAGCTCCTACGAGCAGTACTTC. This codes for CASSYSGRTSGQPSSYEQYF. The rearrangement uses TRBV6-2 or TRBV6-3 and TRBJ2-7, with 11 bases identical to TRBD2. CDR3 length: 20 amino acids. CDR1 is MNHEY, CDR2 SVGEGT, per germline. The trim removed 0 bases at V and 0 bases at J, leaving 13 bases unmatched.